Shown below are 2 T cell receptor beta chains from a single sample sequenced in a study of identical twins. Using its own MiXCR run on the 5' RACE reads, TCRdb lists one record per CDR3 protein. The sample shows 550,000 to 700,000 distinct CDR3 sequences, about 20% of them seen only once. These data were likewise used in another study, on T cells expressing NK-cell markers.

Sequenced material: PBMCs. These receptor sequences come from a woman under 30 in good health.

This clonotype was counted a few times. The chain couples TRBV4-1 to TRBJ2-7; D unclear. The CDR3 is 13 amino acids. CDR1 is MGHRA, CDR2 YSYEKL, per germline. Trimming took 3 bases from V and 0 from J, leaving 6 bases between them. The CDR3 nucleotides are TGCGCCAGCAGCCACGCAGGCTCCTACGAGCAGTACTTC. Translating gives CASSHAGSYEQYF.

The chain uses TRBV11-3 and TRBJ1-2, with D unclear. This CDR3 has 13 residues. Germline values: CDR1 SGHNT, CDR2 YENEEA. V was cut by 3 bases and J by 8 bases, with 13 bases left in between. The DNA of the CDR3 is TGTGCCAGCAGCTTCGTGTCGGGTTGGGGCTACACCTTC. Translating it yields CASSFVSGWGYTF.